The 28 T cell receptor beta chains below come from one sample, sequenced in a study of post-analysis software for immune sequencing data. Prepared TCR beta cDNA libraries contained unique molecular identifiers. TCRdb re-called the PCR reads with MiXCR, one entry per CDR3 protein. The sample has about 810,000 distinct CDR3 sequences; roughly 50% are singletons. Which antigens these TCRs recognize remains unknown. Study outcomes and limitations: TRBV segments more frequent in patients than in controls numbered several and included TRBV5-6, TRBV5-1 and TRBV20-1.

Material for sequencing was blood. Receptor source: a girl aged 10 to 17 with multiple sclerosis.

The chain uses TRBV3-1 and TRBJ1-5; D is ambiguous. This CDR3 region has 15 residues. The germline CDR1 and CDR2 sequences are LGHDT and YNNKEL (reference sequence). V shed 1 base and J shed 4 bases, with 11 bases lying between them. The CDR3 DNA is TGTGCCAGCAGCCAAGGCGATCTAGGGAATCAGCCCCAGCATTTT. As protein: CASSQGDLGNQPQHF.

The rearrangement joins TRBV2 to TRBJ2-5; D might be TRBD1 (6 bases). CDR3 length: 13 amino acids. Trimming removed 4 bases at V and 3 bases at J, with 9 bases between. Per germline, CDR1 SNHLY and CDR2 FYNNEI. The CDR3 here is CASSVDREETQYF. CDR3 coding DNA: TGTGCCAGCAGTGTGGACAGAGAAGAGACCCAGTACTTC.

This clonotype was detected a few times. The rearrangement uses TRBV5-1 and TRBJ2-5; 10 nucleotides line up with TRBD1. Germline CDR1 SGHRS, CDR2 YFSETQ. The CDR3 is made up of 16 amino acids. J lost 5 bases, V lost 4 bases, and 11 bases had no gene match. The CDR3 nucleotides are TGCGCCAGCAGCCCAAACCCCGGGACAGGGGTCGAGACCCAGTACTTC. It codes for CASSPNPGTGVETQYF.

This clonotype has more than one count but fewer than ten. This chain connects TRBV25-1 to TRBJ2-7; D might be TRBD2 (5 bases). The ends were cut back, 5 bases at V and 5 bases at J, with 13 bases in the middle. The CDR3 length is 13 residues. The germline CDR1 and CDR2 sequences are MGHDK and SYGVNS. DNA for the CDR3: TGTGCCAGCAGTCCCCCCGGGGTAAACGAGCAGTACTTC. Amino acids: CASSPPGVNEQYF.

The CDR3 is CASSLDPGMSSPLHF. The CDR3 DNA sequence: TGCGCCAGCAGCTTGGACCCAGGGATGAGTTCACCCCTCCACTTT. The chain carries TRBV5-1 and TRBJ1-6, with D perhaps TRBD1 (5 bases). This CDR3 has 15 amino acids. Trimming stripped 0 bases from V and 9 bases from J, with 13 bases between. From germline, CDR1 is SGHRS and CDR2 YFSETQ.

This clonotype has ten or more counts. The rearrangement joins TRBV7-3 to TRBJ2-1, with D uncertain. CDR1 SGHTA and CDR2 FQGTGA come from the germline V gene. CDR3 size: 13 residues. Deletions cut 6 bases from V and 3 bases from J, with 9 bases between. CDR3 sequence: CASSFGLYNEQFF. As DNA, the CDR3 is TGTGCCAGCAGTTTCGGCCTCTACAATGAGCAGTTCTTC.

This chain connects TRBV14 to TRBJ2-7; D is perhaps TRBD1 (5 bases). This CDR3 has 17 amino acids. The V and J ends lost 1 base and 2 bases respectively, with 18 bases between them. The germline V gene has CDR1 SGHDN and CDR2 FVKESK. CDR3 protein: CASSQGQGAKVPYEQYF. The CDR3 DNA follows: TGTGCCAGCAGCCAAGGGCAAGGGGCCAAGGTCCCCTACGAGCAGTACTTC.

The V gene is TRBV12-3 or TRBV12-4, the J gene TRBJ2-7, with D possibly matching TRBD1 (6 bases). The germline V and J ends were trimmed by 4 bases and 0 bases, with 13 bases remaining between them. CDR3 length: 15 amino acids. In DNA, the CDR3 is TGTGCCAGCAGTTCCTCCCGGACAGACTCCTACGAGCAGTACTTC. Residues: CASSSSRTDSYEQYF.

The genes are TRBV15 and TRBJ2-5; no clear D gene. CDR1 is LNHNV, CDR2 YYDKDF, per germline (reference sequence). The CDR3 extends over 13 amino acids. Trimming cost V 0 bases and J 3 bases, with 5 bases left between them. CDR3 nucleotides: TGTGCCACCAGCAGAGACGGTAAAGAGACCCAGTACTTC. The encoded protein is CATSRDGKETQYF.

Concerning this clonotype itself: Its ends do not fully match the called genes, so a read error is possible. The CDR3 coding sequence is TGTGCCAGCAGTTTAAGGGGACAGGGTAGCACAGATACGCAGTATTTT. It specifies CASSLRGQGSTDTQYF. The V call is TRBV7-3, the J call TRBJ2-3, with 9 bases that match TRBD1. CDR1 and CDR2 (germline): SGHTA, FQGTGA. CDR3 length: 16 residues. Combining the CDR3 with reference TRBV7-3 and TRBJ2-3 gives the whole variable domain GAGVSQTPSNKVTEKGKYVELRCDPISGHTALYWYRQSLGQGPEFLIYFQGTGAADDSGLPNDRFFAVRPEGSVSTLKIQRTERGDSAVYLCASSLRGQGSTDTQYFGPGTRLTVL.

The V call is TRBV7-9, the J call TRBJ1-2; possibly TRBD1 for D (5 bases). V was pared by 5 bases and J by 6 bases, with 22 bases between. Germline lookup yields CDR1 SEHNR and CDR2 FQNEAQ (reference sequence). This CDR3 spans 16 amino acids. The CDR3 here is CASSTSLGTNPNGYTF. CDR3 nucleotide sequence: TGTGCCAGCAGCACTTCGCTCGGGACGAACCCCAATGGCTACACCTTC.

V gene TRBV29-1 combines with J gene TRBJ2-1; 11 nucleotides line up with TRBD2. The V and J ends lost 4 bases and 6 bases, in that order; junction bases with no gene match: 2. The CDR3 spans 13 residues. The germline V gene has CDR1 SQVTM and CDR2 ANQGSEA. The CDR3 nucleotides are TGCAGCGTTGGTACTAGCGGGAGCAATGAGCAGTTCTTC. Its translation: CSVGTSGSNEQFF.

This clonotype has a handful of counts. The chain joins TRBV5-1 to TRBJ2-7; the D gene could be TRBD1 or TRBD2 (5 bases each). Looked up from germline, CDR1 is SGHRS and CDR2 is YFSETQ. V was shortened by 4 bases and J by 3 bases, with 11 bases between the two germline ends. This CDR3 comprises 13 residues. CDR3 in DNA: TGCGCCAGCAGCCAACTAGGGGTCTACGAGCAGTACTTC. It yields the protein CASSQLGVYEQYF.

The chain employs TRBV12-3 or TRBV12-4 and TRBJ2-1; 7 bases line up with TRBD1. Trimming removed 6 bases from V and 5 bases from J; junction bases left unmatched: 10. The CDR3 length is 15 residues. The CDR3 DNA is TGTGCCAGCAGCCCGACAGGGCGCCCAGACAATGAGCAGTTCTTC. This sequence encodes CASSPTGRPDNEQFF.

This chain links TRBV9 with TRBJ1-6; D not resolved. This CDR3 is 13 amino acids long. The germline gives CDR1 SGDLS, CDR2 YYNGEE. The V end was cut by 1 base, the J end by 7 bases, with 6 bases between. The CDR3 DNA is TGTGCCAGCAGCGTACAGATAAATTCACCCCTCCACTTT. Translation gives CASSVQINSPLHF.

The chain couples TRBV7-9 to TRBJ2-1, with unresolved D. The CDR3 is made up of 14 amino acids. Germline-derived CDR1 and CDR2 are SEHNR and FQNEAQ (reference sequence). The germline V and J ends were trimmed by 3 bases and 3 bases, with 9 bases remaining between them. The CDR3 is CASSFLGYYNEQFF. The CDR3 DNA reads as TGTGCCAGCAGCTTTCTTGGCTACTACAATGAGCAGTTCTTC.

The gene calls are TRBV28 and TRBJ1-5, with D possibly being TRBD1 (6 bases). The CDR3 extends over 15 amino acids. From germline, CDR1 is MDHEN and CDR2 SYDVKM. V lost 2 bases and J lost 4, with 12 bases in between. The CDR3 sequence is CASSLTGKANQPQHF. As DNA, the CDR3 is TGTGCCAGCAGTTTAACAGGGAAGGCAAATCAGCCCCAGCATTTT.

This clonotype was seen only once. The V and J genes are TRBV28 and TRBJ2-5; 7 bases are shared with TRBD1. The closer fit of TRBJ2-7 to the DNA end suggests the J call may be wrong. CDR1 and CDR2 from the germline V gene are MDHEN and SYDVKM. CDR3 length equals 13 residues. CDR3 DNA sequence: TGTGCCAGCATTAAAGGGGGCATCGACGAGCAGTACTTC. Protein: CASIKGGIDEQYF.

This clonotype was detected a few times. This rearrangement joins TRBV7-8 to TRBJ2-3; 8 nucleotides align to TRBD2. The CDR3 runs 16 residues. Trimming cost V 4 bases and J 4 bases; bases outside gene matches: 10. CDR1 is SGHVS, CDR2 FQNEAQ, per germline. The CDR3 coding sequence is TGTGCCAGCAGCTCCGCCAGCGGGGGATATGCAGATACGCAGTATTTT. Its protein is CASSSASGGYADTQYF.

The chain couples TRBV27 to TRBJ2-1; perhaps D is TRBD1 or TRBD2 (6 bases each). Germline values: CDR1 MNHEY, CDR2 SMNVEV (reference sequence). CDR3 length: 14 amino acids. With 6 bases removed from V and 4 bases from J, the gap between germline ends came to 13 bases. The CDR3 DNA reads as TGTGCCAGCAGGGGGAGGACAGCTTACAATGAGCAGTTCTTC. This translates into CASRGRTAYNEQFF.

This clonotype came up a few times. J is TRBJ2-1 and V is TRBV15; D assignment may be TRBD1 or TRBD2 (6 bases each). The CDR3 has 17 amino acids. Germline V gene sequence: CDR1 LNHNV, CDR2 YYDKDF (reference sequence). V was cut by 0 bases and J by 2 bases, with 14 bases left in between. The CDR3 loop reads CATSRDIRGQAYNEQFF. Here the CDR3 DNA reads TGTGCCACCAGCAGAGATATACGGGGGCAGGCCTACAATGAGCAGTTCTTC. Looking up the rest from reference TRBV15 and TRBJ2-1 gives the full variable domain: DAMVIQNPRYQVTQFGKPVTLSCSQTLNHNVMYWYQQKSSQAPKLLFHYYDKDFNNEADTPDNFQSRRPNTSFCFLDIRSPGLGDTAMYLCATSRDIRGQAYNEQFFGPGTRLTVL.

The V gene is TRBV6-2 or TRBV6-3, the J gene TRBJ2-6; unclear D gene. V lost 6 bases to trimming and J lost 0 bases, with 6 bases between them. The germline CDR1 and CDR2 sequences are MNHEY and SVGEGT. The CDR3 consists of 14 residues. The CDR3 loop reads CASRSPSGANVLTF. CDR3 DNA: TGTGCCAGCAGATCGCCCTCTGGGGCCAACGTCCTGACTTTC.

This chain links TRBV5-1 with TRBJ1-5; 11 bases are shared with TRBD1. Germline V gene data show CDR1 as SGHRS and CDR2 as YFSETQ. The CDR3 has 15 amino acids. V was clipped by 4 bases and J by 6 bases; unmatched bases: 6. CDR3 nucleotide sequence: TGCGCCAGCAGCGTCGGACAGGGGGCAAGTCAGCCCCAGCATTTT. Residues: CASSVGQGASQPQHF.

This clonotype came up a few times. This chain connects TRBV5-1 to TRBJ1-1; D is unresolved. This CDR3 has 14 residues. Germline loops: CDR1 SGHRS, CDR2 YFSETQ. Trimming pared 2 bases from V and 5 bases from J, leaving 13 bases between. CDR3 DNA sequence: TGCGCCAGCAGCTTTAACCCGGCGAGGACTGAAGCTTTCTTT. Its translation is CASSFNPARTEAFF.

The gene calls are TRBV20-1 and TRBJ2-3, with 8 bases lining up with TRBD2. The germline gives CDR1 DFQATT, CDR2 SNEGSKA (reference sequence). Unmatched junction bases numbered 10, after V lost 5 bases and J lost 3 bases. There are 15 residues in the CDR3. CDR3 DNA: TGCAGTGCTTCTACTGCGGGGGGACGAACAGATACGCAGTATTTT. Protein product: CSASTAGGRTDTQYF.

The rearrangement uses TRBV7-2 and TRBJ2-4; D is perhaps TRBD1 (5 bases). The J call may be incorrect, as the DNA end agrees better with TRBJ2-5. The germline gives CDR1 SGHTA, CDR2 FQGNSA. There are 15 residues in the CDR3. The CDR3 loop reads CASSLARTSQETQYF. As DNA, the CDR3 is TGTGCCAGCAGCTTAGCGAGGACATCTCAAGAGACCCAGTACTTC.

The rearrangement joins TRBV20-1 to TRBJ1-2; the D gene is possibly TRBD1 (5 bases). Germline lookup yields CDR1 DFQATT and CDR2 SNEGSKA (reference sequence). The CDR3 consists of 13 residues. V was clipped by 6 bases and J by 2 bases, with 13 bases between them. In DNA, the CDR3 is TGCAGTGCCGCGGGGGGAGCGAACTATGGCTACACCTTC. Its translation: CSAAGGANYGYTF.

The rearrangement uses TRBV5-1 and TRBJ2-5, with D maybe TRBD2 (6 bases). Germline V gene data show CDR1 as SGHRS and CDR2 as YFSETQ. The CDR3 covers 15 residues. The ends were cut back, 1 base at V and 2 bases at J, with 12 bases in the middle. CDR3 in DNA: TGCGCCAGCAGCTTGTTGGGACTTGTACAAGAGACCCAGTACTTC. Protein: CASSLLGLVQETQYF. Together with reference TRBV5-1 and TRBJ2-5, the CDR3 gives the full variable domain: KAGVTQTPRYLIKTRGQQVTLSCSPISGHRSVSWYQQTPGQGLQFLFEYFSETQRNKGNFPGRFSGRQFSNSRSEMNVSTLELGDSALYLCASSLLGLVQETQYFGPGTRLLVL.